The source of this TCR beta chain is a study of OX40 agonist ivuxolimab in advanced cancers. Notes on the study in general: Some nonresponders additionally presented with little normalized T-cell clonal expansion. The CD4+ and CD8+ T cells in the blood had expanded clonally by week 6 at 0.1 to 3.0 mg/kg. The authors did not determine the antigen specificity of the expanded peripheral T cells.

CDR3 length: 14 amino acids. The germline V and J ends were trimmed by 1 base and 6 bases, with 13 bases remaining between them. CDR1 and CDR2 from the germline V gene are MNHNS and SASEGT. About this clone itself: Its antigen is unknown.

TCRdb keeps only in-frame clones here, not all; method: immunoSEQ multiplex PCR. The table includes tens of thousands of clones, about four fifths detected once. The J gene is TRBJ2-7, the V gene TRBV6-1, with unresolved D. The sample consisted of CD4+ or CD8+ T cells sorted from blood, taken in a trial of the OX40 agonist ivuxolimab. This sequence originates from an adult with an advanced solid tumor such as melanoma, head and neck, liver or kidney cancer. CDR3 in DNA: TGTGCCAGCAGTGAAGTCCAAACAACGACCGAGCAGTACTTC. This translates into CASSEVQTTTEQYF.